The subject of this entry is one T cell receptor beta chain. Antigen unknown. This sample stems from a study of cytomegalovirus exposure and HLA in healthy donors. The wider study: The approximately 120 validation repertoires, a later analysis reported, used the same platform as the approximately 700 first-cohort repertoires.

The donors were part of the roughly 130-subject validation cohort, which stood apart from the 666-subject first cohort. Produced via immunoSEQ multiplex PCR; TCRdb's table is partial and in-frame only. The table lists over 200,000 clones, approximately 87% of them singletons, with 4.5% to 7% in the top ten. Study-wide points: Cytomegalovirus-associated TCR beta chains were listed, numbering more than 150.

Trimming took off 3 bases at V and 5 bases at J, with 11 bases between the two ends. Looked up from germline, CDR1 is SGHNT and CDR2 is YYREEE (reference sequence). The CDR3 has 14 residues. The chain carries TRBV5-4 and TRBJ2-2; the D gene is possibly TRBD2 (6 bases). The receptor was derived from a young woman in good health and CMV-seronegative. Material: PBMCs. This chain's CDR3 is CASSSRERTGELFF. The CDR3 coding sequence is TGTGCCAGCAGCTCACGGGAGAGGACCGGGGAGCTGTTTTTT. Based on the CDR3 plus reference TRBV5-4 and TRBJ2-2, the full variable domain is ETGVTQSPTHLIKTRGQQVTLRCSSQSGHNTVSWYQQALGQGPQFIFQYYREEENGRGNFPPRFSGLQFPNYSSELNVNALELDDSALYLCASSSRERTGELFFGEGSRLTVL.